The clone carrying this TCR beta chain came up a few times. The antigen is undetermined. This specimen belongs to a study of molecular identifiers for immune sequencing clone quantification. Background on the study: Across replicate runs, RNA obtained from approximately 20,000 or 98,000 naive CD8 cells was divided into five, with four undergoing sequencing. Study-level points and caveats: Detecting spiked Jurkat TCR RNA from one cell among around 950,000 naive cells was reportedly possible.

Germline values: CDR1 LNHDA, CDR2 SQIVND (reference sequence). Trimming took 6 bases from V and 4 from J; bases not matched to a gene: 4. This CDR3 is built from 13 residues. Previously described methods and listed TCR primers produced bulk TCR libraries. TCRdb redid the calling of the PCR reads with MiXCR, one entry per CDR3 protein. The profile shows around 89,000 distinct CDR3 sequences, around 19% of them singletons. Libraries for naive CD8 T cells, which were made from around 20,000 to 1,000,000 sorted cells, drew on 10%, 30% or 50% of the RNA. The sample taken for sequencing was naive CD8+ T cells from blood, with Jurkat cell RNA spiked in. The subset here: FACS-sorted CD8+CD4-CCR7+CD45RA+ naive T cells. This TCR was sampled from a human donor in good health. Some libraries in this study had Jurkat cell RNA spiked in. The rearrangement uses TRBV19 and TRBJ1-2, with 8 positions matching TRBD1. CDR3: CASSADRVYGYTF. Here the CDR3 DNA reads TGTGCCAGTAGCGCGGACAGGGTCTATGGCTACACCTTC.